Sequencing of this T cell receptor beta chain was carried out in a study of OX40 agonist ivuxolimab in advanced cancers. Study results and caveats: With doses of 0.1 to 3.0 mg/kg, CD4+ and CD8+ blood T cells had undergone clonal expansion by week 6.

Germline CDR1 and CDR2: MDHEN and SYDVKM. The CDR3 sequence is 13 residues long. J was trimmed by 3 bases and V by 8 bases; bases with no gene match: 6. Worth noting for this clone: Its antigen remains unknown.

The table came from immunoSEQ multiplex PCR; TCRdb's copy has only in-frame clones and leaves some out. This sample yields 150,000 to 190,000 clones, of which 94% are seen a single time; approximately 0.32% belongs to the top ten. The clonotype comes from an adult with an advanced solid tumor such as melanoma, head and neck, liver or kidney cancer. This material consisted of CD4+ or CD8+ T cells sorted from blood, taken in a trial of the OX40 agonist ivuxolimab. The rearrangement joins TRBV28 to TRBJ1-1; 7 bases match TRBD1. The chain's CDR3 is CASHRDRHTEAFF. CDR3 sequence (DNA): TGTGCCAGCCACCGGGACAGACACACTGAAGCTTTCTTT.